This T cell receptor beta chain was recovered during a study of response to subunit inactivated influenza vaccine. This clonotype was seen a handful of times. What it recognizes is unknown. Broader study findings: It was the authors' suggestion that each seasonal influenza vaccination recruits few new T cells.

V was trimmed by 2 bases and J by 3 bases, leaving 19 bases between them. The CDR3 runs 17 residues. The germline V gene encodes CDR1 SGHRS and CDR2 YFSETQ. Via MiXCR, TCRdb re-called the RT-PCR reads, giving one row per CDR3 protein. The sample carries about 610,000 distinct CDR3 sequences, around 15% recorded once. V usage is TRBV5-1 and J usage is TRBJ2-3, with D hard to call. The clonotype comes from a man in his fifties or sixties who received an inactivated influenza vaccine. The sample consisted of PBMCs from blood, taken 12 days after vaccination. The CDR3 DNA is TGCGCCAGCAGCTTAAGGGCAGGCCCGGCCCTAACAGATACGCAGTATTTT. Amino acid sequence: CASSLRAGPALTDTQYF.